This passage covers 27 T cell receptor beta chains from one sample sequenced in a study of T cell repertoires in cytomegalovirus infection. MiXCR, applied by TCRdb to the reads, yields one record per CDR3 protein. The sample carries under 800,000 distinct CDR3 sequences, 20% to 30% recorded once. The material sequenced was CD8+ T cells from PBMCs. The receptor set was obtained from a human donor in good health (CMV status not recorded). Some clones in this sample may be carry-over from other donors' samples.

This clonotype was recorded a few times. The chain combines TRBV5-1 with TRBJ2-3, with D perhaps assigned TRBD1 or TRBD2 (5 bases each). The germline CDR1 and CDR2 sequences are SGHRS and YFSETQ. The CDR3 is 13 amino acids. Deletions cut 5 bases from V and 12 bases from J, with 19 bases between. The CDR3 loop reads CASRTHYRDVQYF. The CDR3 nucleotides are TGCGCCAGCAGGACCCATTACCGGGACGTCCAGTATTTT.

To note about this clonotype: A much larger clone lies a single base off, so this may be a read error. The gene calls are TRBV7-2 and TRBJ1-6, with D uncertain. The CDR3 has 14 amino acids. The V end was cut by 0 bases, the J end by 4 bases, with 4 bases between. The germline CDR1 and CDR2 sequences are SGHTA and FQGNSA. CDR3 protein: CASSLAGYNSPLHF. The CDR3 DNA reads as TGTGCCAGCAGCTTAGCGGGATATAATTCACCCCTCCACTTT.

The sample holds a few counts of this clonotype. The V gene is TRBV20-1, the J gene TRBJ1-1; 7 nucleotides match TRBD1. Germline CDR1 DFQATT, CDR2 SNEGSKA (reference sequence). The length of the CDR3 is 14 residues. V trimming: 5 bases; J trimming: 7 bases; junction bases outside the gene matches: 13. The CDR3, as DNA: TGCAGTGCTGGCACCAGGGGGACGGGATTTGAAGCTTTCTTT. Protein sequence: CSAGTRGTGFEAFF.

This clonotype was observed at least ten times. The chain combines TRBV7-2 with TRBJ1-2; D may be TRBD1 (5 bases). This CDR3 contains 15 residues. Germline V gene lookup returns CDR1 SGHTA and CDR2 FQGNSA. With 1 base removed from V and 8 bases from J, the gap between germline ends came to 17 bases. The CDR3 loop reads CASSLERQSLWGYTF. The CDR3 DNA sequence: TGTGCCAGCAGCTTAGAGAGACAGTCGCTATGGGGCTACACCTTC.

This clonotype was recorded at least ten times. The J gene is TRBJ2-5, the V gene TRBV7-9; no firm D call. Per germline, CDR1 SEHNR and CDR2 FQNEAQ (reference sequence). CDR3 length: 13 amino acids. Between the trimmed V and J ends, which lost 4 bases and 2 bases, there was a span of 8 bases. This chain's CDR3 is CASSSPDQETQYF. DNA for the CDR3: TGTGCCAGCAGCTCCCCAGATCAAGAGACCCAGTACTTC.

The CDR3 coding sequence is TGTGCCAGCAGCCCCGGGCCATTTTACTACGAGCAGTACTTC. Its translation: CASSPGPFYYEQYF. The chain links TRBV11-2 to TRBJ2-7; no firm D call. Germline assignment: CDR1 SGHAT and CDR2 FQNNGV. Trimming left V 5 bases short and J 3 bases short, with 14 bases between. The CDR3 has 14 residues.

This clonotype appeared a few times. V and J are TRBV29-1 and TRBJ2-3; no clear D. Germline V CDR1 and CDR2: SQVTM, ANQGSEA. V shed 4 bases and J shed 8 bases, with 10 bases lying between them. The CDR3 is made up of 11 amino acids. The CDR3 protein is CSVAPWATQYF. CDR3 DNA: TGCAGCGTTGCCCCCTGGGCTACGCAGTATTTT.

This clonotype was seen many times. The V gene is TRBV7-8, the J gene TRBJ2-1, with D hard to call. Between the trimmed V and J ends, which lost 5 bases and 8 bases, there was a span of 25 bases. The CDR3 consists of 17 residues. CDR1 SGHVS and CDR2 FQNEAQ come from the germline V gene. The CDR3 protein is CASSGNRKSLIEDEQFF. CDR3 nucleotides: TGTGCCAGCAGCGGCAATAGAAAGTCCCTTATAGAGGATGAGCAGTTCTTC.

This clonotype has a handful of counts. The chain carries TRBV28 and TRBJ1-2; D call uncertain. The V end was cut by 4 bases, the J end by 4 bases, with 10 bases between. Germline CDR1 MDHEN, CDR2 SYDVKM. This CDR3 is 13 amino acids long. CDR3 coding DNA: TGTGCCAGCAGTTCTCAATGGGGCTATGGCTACACCTTC. It translates to CASSSQWGYGYTF.

About this clonotype itself: A read error may account for a junction end that differs from germline. V gene TRBV7-2 combines with J gene TRBJ2-2; 12 bases map to TRBD2. The CDR3 covers 17 residues. CDR1 is SGHTA and CDR2 is FQGNSA in the germline V gene. The CDR3 DNA is TGTGCCAGGAGCTTTCTAGCGGGGGGGAAGAACACCGGGGAGCTGTTTTTT. This gives the protein CARSFLAGGKNTGELFF.

The chain carries TRBV2 and TRBJ2-1; D gene unclear. The CDR3 length is 11 residues. Germline CDR1 and CDR2: SNHLY and FYNNEI. V was shortened by 10 bases and J by 4 bases, with 8 bases between the two germline ends. CDR3: CATPLYNEQFF. The CDR3 nucleotides read TGTGCCACCCCCCTTTACAATGAGCAGTTCTTC. Combining the CDR3 with reference TRBV2 and TRBJ2-1 gives the whole variable domain EPEVTQTPSHQVTQMGQEVILRCVPISNHLYFYWYRQILGQKVEFLVSFYNNEISEKSEIFDDQFSVERPDGSNFTLKIRSTKLEDSAMYFCATPLYNEQFFGPGTRLTVL.

Many counts were recorded for this clonotype. This chain joins TRBV14 and TRBJ2-3; D ambiguous. V lost 0 bases to trimming and J lost 0 bases, with 16 bases between them. CDR3 length: 18 amino acids. Germline V gene sequence: CDR1 SGHDN, CDR2 FVKESK. The CDR3 here is CASSQDYGPSRSTDTQYF. CDR3 DNA: TGTGCCAGCAGCCAAGATTACGGGCCATCCCGTAGCACAGATACGCAGTATTTT.

The chain's CDR3 is CASSVGQGSYNEQFF. The CDR3 coding sequence is TGTGCCAGCAGTGTTGGGCAGGGCTCCTACAATGAGCAGTTCTTC. J is TRBJ2-1 and V is TRBV2, with a tentative D call TRBD1 (5 bases). The length of the CDR3 is 15 residues. V was cut by 4 bases and J by 0 bases, with 10 bases left in between. The V gene's germline CDR1 is SNHLY and CDR2 FYNNEI.

This clonotype was found many times. This sequence joins TRBV6-2 or TRBV6-3 and TRBJ2-1; D uncertain. Trimming took 2 bases from V and 8 from J, leaving 10 bases between them. Per germline, CDR1 MNHEY and CDR2 SVGEGT. This CDR3 is built from 13 residues. The CDR3 here is CASSYPIGDEQFF. In DNA, the CDR3 is TGTGCCAGCAGTTACCCGATTGGGGATGAGCAGTTCTTC.

In its sample, this clonotype was seen a few times. V is TRBV7-3 and J is TRBJ2-7; D ambiguous. The CDR3 is 13 amino acids. V was trimmed by 8 bases and J by 3 bases, leaving 14 bases between them. Germline-derived CDR1 and CDR2 are SGHTA and FQGTGA. The CDR3 DNA follows: TGTGCCAGCCGAAAACCCGACCTCTACGAGCAGTACGTC. Translating gives CASRKPDLYEQYV.

The sample holds many counts of this clonotype. This chain joins TRBV10-2 and TRBJ2-6; D remains ambiguous. The CDR3 covers 15 residues. Germline V gene data show CDR1 as WSHSY and CDR2 as SAAADI. The ends were cut back, 0 bases at V and 0 bases at J, with 3 bases in the middle. DNA for the CDR3: TGCGCCAGCAGTGAGTCACTCTCTGGGGCCAACGTCCTGACTTTC. Translating gives CASSESLSGANVLTF.

The V call is TRBV10-3, the J call TRBJ2-7; D is ambiguous. CDR1 is ENHRY, CDR2 SYGVKD, per germline. With 0 bases removed from V and 1 base from J, the gap between germline ends came to 1 base. CDR3 size: 12 residues. CDR3 DNA sequence: TGTGCCATCAGTGAGTCTTCCTACGAGCAGTACTTC. It is translated as CAISESSYEQYF.

CDR3 residues: CASSQLGGLNTEAFF. In nucleotides, the CDR3 is TGTGCCAGCAGCCAATTAGGGGGCTTGAACACTGAAGCTTTCTTT. The chain employs TRBV3-1 and TRBJ1-1, with 7 bases matching TRBD1. This CDR3 spans 15 amino acids. Germline V gene lookup returns CDR1 LGHDT and CDR2 YNNKEL (reference sequence). Losses at the gene ends were 2 bases for V and 0 bases for J; bases not matched to a gene: 3.

The chain recombines TRBV6-2 or TRBV6-3 with TRBJ2-7; D is perhaps TRBD2 (6 bases). Trimming took off 7 bases at V and 2 bases at J, with 12 bases between the two ends. Per the germline V gene, CDR1 is MNHEY and CDR2 is SVGEGT. CDR3 length: 13 residues. The CDR3 sequence is CASKTGGAYEQYV. The CDR3 bases are TGTGCCAGCAAAACCGGGGGTGCCTACGAGCAGTACGTC.

J is TRBJ1-4 and V is TRBV2; D unresolved. The germline V gene has CDR1 SNHLY and CDR2 FYNNEI. This CDR3 is built from 9 residues. Between the trimmed V and J ends, which lost 9 bases and 12 bases, there was a span of 8 bases. CDR3 nucleotide sequence: TGTGCCAGATCTAAGGAACTGTTTTTT. It specifies CARSKELFF.

This clonotype showed up just a few times. This chain connects TRBV28 to TRBJ2-2, with D unresolved. Trimming took 7 bases from V and 3 from J, leaving 12 bases between them. Germline CDR1 reads MDHEN; CDR2 reads SYDVKM. The CDR3 is 14 residues long. Written as DNA, the CDR3 is TGTGCCAGCACCCTCCTGGCGGACACCGGGGAGCTGTTTTTT. Translation gives CASTLLADTGELFF.

This clonotype has ten or more counts. This chain links TRBV28 with TRBJ1-1; no reliable D call. Trimming left V 3 bases short and J 0 bases short, with 5 bases between. The germline CDR1 and CDR2 sequences are MDHEN and SYDVKM. The CDR3 extends over 13 amino acids. Here the CDR3 DNA reads TGTGCCAGCAGTTTTCTTCTGAACACTGAAGCTTTCTTT. Translation: CASSFLLNTEAFF.

Comment on this clonotype: A clone one base away is much larger, so this may be a read error. The chain uses TRBV12-3 or TRBV12-4 and TRBJ2-1; either TRBD1 or TRBD2 may supply D (6 bases each). V was shortened by 7 bases and J by 0 bases, with 13 bases between the two germline ends. CDR3 length equals 15 residues. The CDR3 region has the DNA TGTGCCAGCAAGCCTTGGGGGGCCTCCTACAATGAGCAGTTCTTC. This gives the protein CASKPWGASYNEQFF.

This clonotype was seen at least ten times. This rearrangement joins TRBV7-9 to TRBJ2-7; 9 bases are a match to TRBD1. V shed 5 bases, J shed 5 bases, and the junction held 4 bases outside the gene matches. Germline V lookup: CDR1 SEHNR, CDR2 FQNEAQ (reference sequence). The CDR3 contains 13 residues. The CDR3 DNA reads as TGTGCCAGCAGCACAGGGGGCAAGGACGAGCAGTACTTC. Encoded protein: CASSTGGKDEQYF.

The rearrangement links TRBV29-1 to TRBJ2-2; 8 nucleotides agree with TRBD1. Germline CDR1 SQVTM, CDR2 ANQGSEA. The V and J ends lost 3 bases and 6 bases, in that order; junction bases with no gene match: 0. This CDR3 contains 12 residues. CDR3 sequence: CSVEGQAGELFF. In DNA, the CDR3 is TGCAGCGTTGAGGGACAGGCCGGGGAGCTGTTTTTT.

This rearrangement joins TRBV19 to TRBJ1-1, with D possibly TRBD1 on 5 matching bases. In germline, CDR1 is LNHDA, CDR2 SQIVND (reference sequence). The ends were cut back, 11 bases at V and 8 bases at J, with 21 bases in the middle. CDR3 length: 13 residues. In DNA form, the CDR3 reads TGTGCCGGTATGCAGGGAACCATGAAGGAAGCTTTCTTT. Translated, it gives CAGMQGTMKEAFF.

The CDR3 coding sequence is TGCGCCAGCCTTTCTGCCACTGAAGCTTTCTTT. It specifies CASLSATEAFF. V gene TRBV5-1 combines with J gene TRBJ1-1, with D unclear. The V end was cut by 7 bases, the J end by 4 bases, with 8 bases between. In germline, CDR1 is SGHRS, CDR2 YFSETQ. The CDR3 is made up of 11 amino acids.